This TCR beta chain emerged from a study of blood T cell repertoires in COVID-19. Study in general: COVID-19 samples, acute and convalescent, were from the United States, Italy and Spain. PBMCs, B-cell-depleted T cells, or T cells were the source of the cDNA or gDNA that made up the material.

Original methodology: Amplified reference gene primers provided the basis for estimating nucleated cell counts. Libraries were prepared by immunoSEQ multiplex PCR; TCRdb keeps only in-frame clonotypes and omits some of them. The V and J calls and clone size were taken over from that table, and D and trimming were inferred from the DNA. The sample contains 300,000 to 450,000 clones, about 89% of which appear only once. V shed 4 bases and J shed 2 bases, with 9 bases lying between them. Germline V gene lookup returns CDR1 LGHDT and CDR2 YNNKEL (reference sequence). The length of the CDR3 is 14 residues. Recruited during active infection, patients (from Seattle) were subsequently followed longitudinally.

Sequenced: peripheral blood. The receptor's source is a woman aged 55-69 years with COVID-19, enrolled during active disease. V and J are TRBV3-1 (or the pseudogene TRBV3-2) and TRBJ1-5, with D maybe TRBD1 (6 bases). The CDR3: CASSRQAGNQPQHF. CDR3 nucleotide sequence: TGTGCCAGCAGCCGACAGGCAGGCAATCAGCCCCAGCATTTT.